The 21 T cell receptor beta chains in this list originate from one sample, sequenced in a study of blood T cells in healthy people across ages. A J-beta primer mix and a sample-barcoded 5' primer were used in a second PCR of roughly 7 to 12 cycles. TCRdb re-called the 5' RACE reads with MiXCR, one entry per CDR3 protein. The sample has roughly 680,000 distinct CDR3 sequences, around 50% seen once. The sample taken for sequencing was blood. The source of these receptors is a woman of 80 years or more in good health.

This clonotype was observed many times. V is TRBV4-1 and J is TRBJ2-7; perhaps TRBD1 as D (5 bases). From germline, CDR1 is MGHRA and CDR2 YSYEKL. The CDR3 is 16 residues long. V lost 2 bases and J lost 2, with 16 bases in between. CDR3 nucleotides: TGCGCCAGCAGCCAACCTACTAAGGGGTACCCCTACGAGCAGTACTTC. This translates into CASSQPTKGYPYEQYF.

This clonotype was picked up many times. The chain couples TRBV20-1 to TRBJ2-7, with 7 bases aligning to TRBD1. This CDR3 is built from 13 residues. Trimming at V came to 3 bases and at J to 3 bases, leaving 5 bases not matched to a gene. Germline CDR1 and CDR2: DFQATT and SNEGSKA (reference sequence). CDR3 amino acids: CSASARDSYEQYF. CDR3 DNA: TGCAGTGCTAGTGCTCGGGACAGCTACGAGCAGTACTTC.

The J gene is TRBJ1-2, the V gene TRBV6-1, with D tentatively TRBD1 (5 bases). The V end lost 6 bases, the J end lost 4 bases, and 18 bases lay between the germline ends. CDR1 is MNHNS and CDR2 is SASEGT in the germline V gene. The CDR3 extends over 15 amino acids. The CDR3 protein is CASRGTGRRLYGYTF. CDR3 coding DNA: TGTGCCAGCAGGGGCACGGGACGGAGACTCTATGGCTACACCTTC.

The chain combines TRBV20-1 with TRBJ2-5; 9 bases are shared with TRBD1. The tail of the sequence fits TRBJ2-7 better, so the J call may be wrong. The CDR3 runs to 11 residues. CDR1 and CDR2 (germline): DFQATT, SNEGSKA (reference sequence). Here the CDR3 reads CSARTGDEQYF. CDR3 coding DNA: TGCAGTGCGAGGACAGGGGACGAGCAGTACTTC.

The rearrangement uses TRBV29-1 and TRBJ2-3; TRBD1 matches at 7 bases. This CDR3 has 16 amino acids. Germline-derived CDR1 and CDR2 are SQVTM and ANQGSEA. The trim removed 3 bases at V and 0 bases at J, leaving 9 bases unmatched. Here the CDR3 DNA reads TGCAGCGTTGAGTATGGACAGGCCCCTAGCACAGATACGCAGTATTTT. As protein: CSVEYGQAPSTDTQYF.

This clonotype has ten or more counts. V and J are TRBV5-1 and TRBJ2-7, with D unresolved. The ends were cut back, 4 bases at V and 3 bases at J, with 8 bases in the middle. Germline CDR1 SGHRS, CDR2 YFSETQ. The CDR3 contains 12 residues. The CDR3 protein is CASSADIYEQYF. The CDR3 DNA follows: TGCGCCAGCAGCGCCGACATCTACGAGCAGTACTTC.

The chain is built from TRBV12-3 or TRBV12-4 and TRBJ2-7; D gene unclear. The CDR3 is 14 residues long. Trimming shortened V by 3 bases and J by 1 base, and 10 bases separated the two germline ends. CDR3 coding DNA: TGTGCCAGCAGTTTGGCGGCTACTTCCTACGAGCAGTACTTC. It encodes CASSLAATSYEQYF.

This clonotype showed up many times. The chain links TRBV28 to TRBJ2-3; TRBD2 agrees at 7 bases. The germline V gene has CDR1 MDHEN and CDR2 SYDVKM. V lost 8 bases, J lost 2 bases, and 10 bases stayed unmatched. The CDR3 has 15 residues. CDR3 sequence: CASGHVGTITDTQYF. The CDR3 DNA reads as TGTGCCAGCGGCCATGTCGGGACTATCACAGATACGCAGTATTTT.

V gene TRBV27 combines with J gene TRBJ2-1, with TRBD2 matching over 7 bases. V lost 1 base and J lost 5; bases outside the gene matches: 8. This CDR3 contains 16 residues. CDR1 is MNHEY, CDR2 SMNVEV, per germline (reference sequence). CDR3 coding DNA: TGTGCCAGCAGTTTATTGGGCGGGAGTGGACACAATGAGCAGTTCTTC. This translates into CASSLLGGSGHNEQFF.

This clonotype was recorded at least ten times. This chain links TRBV7-3 with TRBJ1-1; 7 positions agree with TRBD1. CDR3 length: 17 amino acids. V lost 2 bases to trimming and J lost 5 bases; unmatched junction nucleotides: 14. CDR1 and CDR2 from the germline V gene are SGHTA and FQGTGA. The CDR3 coding sequence is TGTGCCAGCAGCTTATTACCCTGGGACAGCCGGGGAACTGAAGCTTTCTTT. Its protein is CASSLLPWDSRGTEAFF.

This clonotype has only a few counts. J is TRBJ1-5 and V is TRBV5-1; 11 positions match TRBD1. The CDR3 is made up of 14 amino acids. V was clipped by 4 bases and J by 5 bases; unmatched bases: 2. Germline CDR1 is SGHRS and CDR2 is YFSETQ. CDR3 bases: TGCGCCAGCAGCGGACAGGGGGCATATCAGCCCCAGCATTTT. Protein: CASSGQGAYQPQHF.

Note on this clonotype: Given a much more abundant clone one base away, this may be a read error. The chain joins TRBV25-1 to TRBJ2-3; D gene ambiguous. The CDR3 extends over 13 amino acids. Germline V gene sequence: CDR1 MGHDK, CDR2 SYGVNS. V was clipped by 6 bases and J by 2 bases, with 9 bases between them. As DNA, the CDR3 is TGTGCCAGCAGGCCCGCTAACACAGATACGCAGTATTTT. As protein: CASRPANTDTQYF.

This clonotype was observed a single time. The rearrangement uses TRBV6-2 or TRBV6-3 and TRBJ1-4, with no clear D. V was clipped by 6 bases and J by 8 bases, with 19 bases between them. Germline V gene sequence: CDR1 MNHEY, CDR2 SVGEGT. This CDR3 has 15 amino acids. The DNA for the CDR3 is TGTGCCAGCAGACAACACCAGGACGGGGTGGAAAAACTGTTTTTT. Its translation: CASRQHQDGVEKLFF.

The genes are TRBV20-1 and TRBJ1-2; 7 nucleotides align to TRBD1. The germline CDR1 and CDR2 sequences are DFQATT and SNEGSKA (reference sequence). The CDR3 extends over 15 amino acids. V lost 6 bases to trimming and J lost 4 bases; unmatched junction nucleotides: 14. The CDR3 loop reads CSASFPGGGSYGYTF. The CDR3 bases are TGCAGTGCGAGCTTCCCGGGAGGGGGCAGCTATGGCTACACCTTC.

A single count supports this clonotype. The chain carries TRBV6-5 and TRBJ1-1, with a weak D call TRBD1 (6 bases). CDR1 and CDR2 from the germline V gene are MNHEY and SVGAGI. V dropped 6 bases and J dropped 6 bases, with 17 bases sitting between them. The CDR3 length is 14 residues. CDR3 in DNA: TGTGCCAGCAGACGAACAGGGAATGGCGCTGAAGCTTTCTTT. Residues: CASRRTGNGAEAFF.

The rearrangement links TRBV20-1 to TRBJ2-5; D is ambiguous. Deletions cut 0 bases from V and 9 bases from J, with 14 bases between. The CDR3 covers 13 residues. The germline gives CDR1 DFQATT, CDR2 SNEGSKA (reference sequence). The CDR3 DNA sequence: TGCAGTGCTAGAGATCGTGGGGTCGAAGCCCAGTACTTC. It specifies CSARDRGVEAQYF.

The chain combines TRBV7-2 with TRBJ1-6; a possible D gene is TRBD1 (5 bases). Germline V gives CDR1 SGHTA, CDR2 FQGNSA. V was trimmed by 5 bases and J by 8 bases, leaving 16 bases between them. The CDR3 totals 15 residues. CDR3: CASSPKQGSYSPLHF. In nucleotides, the CDR3 is TGTGCCAGCAGCCCCAAGCAGGGTAGTTATTCACCCCTCCACTTT.

This clonotype was counted at least ten times. The chain has TRBV18 and TRBJ2-1, with D perhaps being TRBD1 or TRBD2 (6 bases each). CDR3 length: 14 residues. CDR1 and CDR2 from the germline V gene are KGHSH and LQKENI. V was cut by 6 bases and J by 6 bases, with 15 bases left in between. The CDR3 loop is CASSLGGGSNEQFF. In nucleotides, the CDR3 is TGTGCCAGCTCGCTCGGGGGCGGTTCCAATGAGCAGTTCTTC.

This clonotype was recorded once. V usage is TRBV7-9 and J usage is TRBJ1-2; no definite D call. The V end lost 7 bases, the J end lost 0 bases, and 21 bases lay between the germline ends. CDR1 is SEHNR, CDR2 FQNEAQ, per germline (reference sequence). The CDR3 contains 17 residues. The CDR3 sequence: CASNRLTTQPANYGYTF. CDR3 DNA: TGTGCCAGCAACAGACTCACGACACAACCAGCTAACTATGGCTACACCTTC.

V is TRBV20-1 and J is TRBJ2-1; tentatively, D is TRBD1 or TRBD2 (6 bases each). This CDR3 spans 13 amino acids. Germline CDR1 is DFQATT and CDR2 is SNEGSKA (reference sequence). Deletions cut 4 bases from V and 6 bases from J, with 13 bases between. CDR3 nucleotide sequence: TGCAGTGCTAACCGGGGGCGCGGCAATGAGCAGTTCTTC. Protein sequence: CSANRGRGNEQFF.

This chain links TRBV12-3 or TRBV12-4 with TRBJ1-6, with D unclear. Trimming removed 5 bases at V and 14 bases at J, with 16 bases between. This CDR3 has 13 residues. The CDR3 region is CASSPRALGTLHF. CDR3 DNA sequence: TGTGCCAGCAGTCCCCGGGCCCTCGGCACCCTCCACTTT.